This T cell receptor beta chain derives from a study of blood T cell repertoires in COVID-19. CDR1 and CDR2 from the germline V gene are LNHDA and SQIVND (reference sequence). The CDR3 is 15 amino acids. Trimming took off 5 bases at V and 0 bases at J, with 11 bases between the two ends. The data were produced by immunoSEQ multiplex PCR, yet TCRdb's version contains in-frame clones alone and is incomplete. The sample has under 200,000 clones; 70% to 90% are singletons. The chain employs TRBV19 and TRBJ1-5, with D possibly TRBD1 on 6 matching bases. Sequenced input: peripheral blood. The receptor was isolated from a woman aged 45 to 65 with COVID-19, enrolled during active disease. The CDR3 nucleotides are TGTGCCAGTAGTTGGGAGGGGGATAGCAATCAGCCCCAGCATTTT. It codes for CASSWEGDSNQPQHF.